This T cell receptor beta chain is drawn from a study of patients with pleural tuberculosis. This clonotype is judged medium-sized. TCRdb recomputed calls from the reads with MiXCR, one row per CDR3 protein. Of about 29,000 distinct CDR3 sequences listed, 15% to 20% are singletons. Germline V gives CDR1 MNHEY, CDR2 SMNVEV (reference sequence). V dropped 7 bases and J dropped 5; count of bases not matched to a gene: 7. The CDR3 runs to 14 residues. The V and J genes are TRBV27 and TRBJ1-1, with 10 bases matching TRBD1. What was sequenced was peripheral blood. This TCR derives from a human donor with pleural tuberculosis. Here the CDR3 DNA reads TGTGCCAGCACCCGGACAGGGGGAGGGACTGAAGCTTTCTTT. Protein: CASTRTGGGTEAFF.